This T cell receptor (beta chain) was sequenced in a study of cytomegalovirus exposure and HLA in healthy donors. Study context: Earlier, 100 million to 120 million unique TCR beta sequences were recovered from approximately 200 million T cells by an analysis.

PCR was performed using 60 Vbeta and 13 Jbeta primers. The assay was immunoSEQ multiplex PCR, and TCRdb's table has in-frame clones only and misses some. The table has hundreds of thousands of clones, under 80% seen once. This CDR3 has 15 residues. From germline, CDR1 is MDHEN and CDR2 SYDVKM. With 3 bases clipped from V and 4 bases from J, the junction kept 4 bases outside the gene matches. Sample: PBMCs. The TCR originated in a girl aged 2-10 years in good health and CMV-seronegative. The rearrangement uses TRBV28 and TRBJ2-5; 11 bases fit TRBD1. CDR3 coding DNA: TGTGCCAGCAGTTTGTCCGGGACAGGGGGAGAGACCCAGTACTTC. This gives the protein CASSLSGTGGETQYF. Complete variable domain (other parts from reference TRBV28 and TRBJ2-5): DVKVTQSSRYLVKRTGEKVFLECVQDMDHENMFWYRQDPGLGLRLIYFSYDVKMKEKGDIPEGYSVSREKKERFSLILESASTNQTSMYLCASSLSGTGGETQYFGPGTRLLVL.